The T cell receptor (beta chain) under discussion was sequenced for a study of response to subunit inactivated influenza vaccine. In TCRdb, the RT-PCR reads were re-called with MiXCR into one record per CDR3 protein. The data show a few hundred thousand distinct CDR3 sequences, roughly a fifth seen once. The sample consisted of PBMCs from blood, taken 21 months after vaccination. This TCR came from a man between 50 and 70 years old who received an inactivated influenza vaccine.

As DNA, the CDR3 is TGTGCCAGCAGCTTGGAGCAGGGCCTAGATGGCTACACCTTC. Its protein product is CASSLEQGLDGYTF. The chain recombines TRBV5-5 with TRBJ1-2, with D perhaps TRBD1 (5 bases). Germline V CDR1 and CDR2: SGHKS, YYEKEE (reference sequence). The CDR3 has 14 residues. Trimming took 0 bases from V and 6 from J, leaving 12 bases between them.